The 2 T cell receptor beta chains presented below share a single source sample, sequenced in a study of regulatory T cells in long-lasting Graves disease. Sample time point: newly diagnosed GD, antithyroid drugs for less than 3 months. RNA extracted from PBMCs served as the sequencing template. Building of the TCR beta libraries involved iRepertoire HTBI primers and Arm-PCR of CDR3 regions. One entry per CDR3 protein results from TCRdb running MiXCR on the multiplex PCR reads. The sample has under 300,000 distinct CDR3 sequences; 18% are singletons. Specimen: peripheral blood mononuclear cells (PBMCs), collected at new diagnosis, from a patient treated with antithyroid drugs. These receptors all come from a female donor with Graves disease.

This clonotype has a count of ten or more. The chain employs TRBV7-9 and TRBJ2-3; 7 positions match TRBD2. J gave up 2 bases and V 1 base, and 9 bases lay outside the gene matches. The CDR3 is 17 residues long. The germline V gene has CDR1 SEHNR and CDR2 FQNEAQ (reference sequence). The CDR3 region is CASSLDRSSGPTDTQYF. DNA of the CDR3: TGTGCCAGCAGCTTAGATCGTTCTAGCGGTCCCACAGATACGCAGTATTTT. Full variable domain (remainder filled in from reference TRBV7-9 and TRBJ2-3): DTGVSQNPRHKITKRGQNVTFRCDPISEHNRLYWYRQTLGQGPEFLTYFQNEAQLEKSRLLSDRFSAERPKGSFSTLEIQRTEQGDSAMYLCASSLDRSSGPTDTQYFGPGTRLTVL.

As to this clonotype: Its ends do not fully match the called genes, so a read error is possible. The rearrangement uses TRBV12-3 or TRBV12-4 and TRBJ1-1, with D hard to call. The CDR3 length is 14 residues. Written as DNA, the CDR3 is TGTGCCAGCAGTACCTCGACCTTCCGGACTGAAGCCTTCTTT. It codes for CASSTSTFRTEAFF.